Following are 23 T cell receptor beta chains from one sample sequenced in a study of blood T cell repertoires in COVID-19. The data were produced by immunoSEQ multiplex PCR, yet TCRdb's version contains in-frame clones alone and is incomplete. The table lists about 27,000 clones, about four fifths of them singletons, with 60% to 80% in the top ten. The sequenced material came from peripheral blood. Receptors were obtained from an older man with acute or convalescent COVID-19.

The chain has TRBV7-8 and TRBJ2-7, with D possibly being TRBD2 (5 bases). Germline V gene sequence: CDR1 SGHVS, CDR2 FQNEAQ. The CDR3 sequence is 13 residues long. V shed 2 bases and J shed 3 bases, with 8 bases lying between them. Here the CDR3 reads CASSLRLFYEQYF. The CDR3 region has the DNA TGTGCCAGCAGCTTAAGACTATTCTACGAGCAGTACTTC.

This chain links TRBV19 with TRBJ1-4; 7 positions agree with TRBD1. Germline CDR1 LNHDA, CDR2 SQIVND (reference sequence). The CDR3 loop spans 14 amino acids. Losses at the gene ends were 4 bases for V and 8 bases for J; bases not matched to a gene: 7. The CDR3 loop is CASSKGTVEEKLFF. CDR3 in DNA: TGTGCCAGTAGTAAGGGGACAGTAGAAGAAAAACTGTTTTTT. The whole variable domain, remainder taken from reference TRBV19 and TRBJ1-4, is DGGITQSPKYLFRKEGQNVTLSCEQNLNHDAMYWYRQDPGQGLRLIYYSQIVNDFQKGDIAEGYSVSREKKESFPLTVTSAQKNPTAFYLCASSKGTVEEKLFFGSGTQLSVL.

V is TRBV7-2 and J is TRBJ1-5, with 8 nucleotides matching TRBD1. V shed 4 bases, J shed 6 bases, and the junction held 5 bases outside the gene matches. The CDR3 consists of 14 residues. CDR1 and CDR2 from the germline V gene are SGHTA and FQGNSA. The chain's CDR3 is CASSSGQGGQPQHF. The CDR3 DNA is TGTGCCAGCAGCTCCGGACAGGGCGGTCAGCCCCAGCATTTT.

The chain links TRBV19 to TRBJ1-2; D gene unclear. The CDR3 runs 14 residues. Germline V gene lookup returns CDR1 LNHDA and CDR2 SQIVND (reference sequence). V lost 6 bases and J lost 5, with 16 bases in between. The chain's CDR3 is CASRTIPGSYGYTF. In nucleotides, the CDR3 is TGTGCCAGTAGAACCATCCCGGGAAGTTATGGCTACACCTTC.

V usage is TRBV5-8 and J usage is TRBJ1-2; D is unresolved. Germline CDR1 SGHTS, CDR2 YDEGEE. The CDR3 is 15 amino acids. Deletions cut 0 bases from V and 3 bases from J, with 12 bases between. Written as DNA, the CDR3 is TGTGCCAGCAGCTTGGCACGGGTTTCCGACTATGGCTACACCTTC. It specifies CASSLARVSDYGYTF.

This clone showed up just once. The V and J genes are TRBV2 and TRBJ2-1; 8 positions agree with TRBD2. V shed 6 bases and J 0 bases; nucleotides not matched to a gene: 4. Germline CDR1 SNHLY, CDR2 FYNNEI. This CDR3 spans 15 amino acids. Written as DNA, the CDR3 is TGTGCCAGCAGGGATAGCGGGGCCTCCTACAATGAGCAGTTCTTC. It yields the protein CASRDSGASYNEQFF.

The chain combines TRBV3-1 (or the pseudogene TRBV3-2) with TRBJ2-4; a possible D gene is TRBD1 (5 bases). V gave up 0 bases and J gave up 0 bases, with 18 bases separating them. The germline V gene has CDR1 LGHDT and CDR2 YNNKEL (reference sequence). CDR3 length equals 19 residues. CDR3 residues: CASSQEEAGIKLAKNIQYF. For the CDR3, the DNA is TGTGCCAGCAGCCAAGAAGAGGCAGGGATTAAACTAGCCAAAAACATTCAGTACTTC.

CDR3 nucleotide sequence: TGTGCCAGCAGCGGAGGGTCGGACGGCAGGGCCTATGGCTACACCTTC. It codes for CASSGGSDGRAYGYTF. J is TRBJ1-2 and V is TRBV28, with a weak D call TRBD1 (5 bases). The germline CDR1 and CDR2 sequences are MDHEN and SYDVKM. Trimming stripped 6 bases from V and 4 bases from J, with 21 bases between. This CDR3 region has 16 residues.

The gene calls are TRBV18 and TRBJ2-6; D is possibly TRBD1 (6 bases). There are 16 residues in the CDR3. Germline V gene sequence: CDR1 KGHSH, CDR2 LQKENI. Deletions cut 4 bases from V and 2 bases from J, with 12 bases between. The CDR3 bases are TGTGCCAGCTCACAACAGGGCGCTACTGGGGCCAACGTCCTGACTTTC. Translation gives CASSQQGATGANVLTF.

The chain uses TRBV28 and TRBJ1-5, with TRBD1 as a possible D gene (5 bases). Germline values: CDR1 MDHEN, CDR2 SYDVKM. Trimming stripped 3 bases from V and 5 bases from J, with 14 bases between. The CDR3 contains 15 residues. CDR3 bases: TGTGCCAGCAGTTTGGTTCAGGGAACCGATCAGCCCCAGCATTTT. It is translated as CASSLVQGTDQPQHF.

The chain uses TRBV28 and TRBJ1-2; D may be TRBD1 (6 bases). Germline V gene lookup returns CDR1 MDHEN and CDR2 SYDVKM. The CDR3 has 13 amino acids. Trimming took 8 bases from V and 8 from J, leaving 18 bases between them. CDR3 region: CASGVTGIKGYTF. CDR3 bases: TGTGCCAGCGGGGTTACAGGGATTAAAGGCTACACCTTC.

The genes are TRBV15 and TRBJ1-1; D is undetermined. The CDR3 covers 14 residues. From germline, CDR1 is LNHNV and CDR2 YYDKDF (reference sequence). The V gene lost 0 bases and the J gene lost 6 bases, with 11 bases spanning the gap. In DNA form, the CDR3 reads TGTGCCACCAGCAGAGATACCGGGAGGGCTGAAGCTTTCTTT. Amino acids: CATSRDTGRAEAFF.

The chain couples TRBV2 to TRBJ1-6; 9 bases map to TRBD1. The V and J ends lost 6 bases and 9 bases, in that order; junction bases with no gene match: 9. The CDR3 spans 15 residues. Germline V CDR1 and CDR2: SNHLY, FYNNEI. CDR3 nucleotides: TGTGCCAGCAGCTTTCCGGGACAGGGAAGTTCACCCCTCCACTTT. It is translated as CASSFPGQGSSPLHF.

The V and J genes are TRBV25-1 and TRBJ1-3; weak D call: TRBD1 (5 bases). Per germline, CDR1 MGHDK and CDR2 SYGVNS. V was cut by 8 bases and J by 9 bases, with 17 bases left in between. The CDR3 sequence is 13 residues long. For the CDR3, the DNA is TGTGCCAGCGGCGAGACGGGGGGAGGCACCATATATTTT. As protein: CASGETGGGTIYF.

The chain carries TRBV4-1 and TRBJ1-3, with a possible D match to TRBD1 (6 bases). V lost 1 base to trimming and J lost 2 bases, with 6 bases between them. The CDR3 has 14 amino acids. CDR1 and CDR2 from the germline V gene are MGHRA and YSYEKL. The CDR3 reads CASSQGTAGNTIYF. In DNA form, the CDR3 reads TGCGCCAGCAGCCAAGGGACAGCTGGAAACACCATATATTTT.

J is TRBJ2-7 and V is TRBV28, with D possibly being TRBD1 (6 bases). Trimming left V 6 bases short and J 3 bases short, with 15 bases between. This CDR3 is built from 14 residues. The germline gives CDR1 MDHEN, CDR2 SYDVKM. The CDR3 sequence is CASSPGDRYYEQYF. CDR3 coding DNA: TGTGCCAGCAGCCCCGGTGACAGGTACTACGAGCAGTACTTC.

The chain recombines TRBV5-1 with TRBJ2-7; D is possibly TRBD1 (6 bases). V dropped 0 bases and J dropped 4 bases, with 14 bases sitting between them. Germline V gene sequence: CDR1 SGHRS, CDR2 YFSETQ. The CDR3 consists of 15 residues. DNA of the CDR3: TGCGCCAGCAGCTTGGGGACAGCCTCCCATTACGAGCAGTACTTC. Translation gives CASSLGTASHYEQYF.

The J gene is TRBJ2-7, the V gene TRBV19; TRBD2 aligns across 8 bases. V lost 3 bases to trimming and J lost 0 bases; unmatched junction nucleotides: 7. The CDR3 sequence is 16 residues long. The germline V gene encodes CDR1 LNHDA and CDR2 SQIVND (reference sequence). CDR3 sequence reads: CASSILAGPHSYEQYF. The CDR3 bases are TGTGCCAGTAGTATCCTAGCGGGTCCCCACTCCTACGAGCAGTACTTC. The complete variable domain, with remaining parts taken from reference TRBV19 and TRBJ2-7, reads DGGITQSPKYLFRKEGQNVTLSCEQNLNHDAMYWYRQDPGQGLRLIYYSQIVNDFQKGDIAEGYSVSREKKESFPLTVTSAQKNPTAFYLCASSILAGPHSYEQYFGPGTRLTVT.

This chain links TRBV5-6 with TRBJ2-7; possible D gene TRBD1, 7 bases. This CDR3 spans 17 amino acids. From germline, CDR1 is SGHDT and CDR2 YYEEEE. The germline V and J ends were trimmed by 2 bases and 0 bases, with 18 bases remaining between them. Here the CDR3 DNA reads TGTGCCAGCAGCTTCTGGCCAGGGGGGAAACCCTCCTACGAGCAGTACTTC. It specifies CASSFWPGGKPSYEQYF.

Here the CDR3 reads CASSPGGFYGYTF. The CDR3 DNA is TGTGCCAGCAGCCCTGGAGGGTTCTATGGCTACACCTTC. The chain employs TRBV6-2 or TRBV6-3 and TRBJ1-2; no reliable D call. The V end was cut by 6 bases, the J end by 4 bases, with 12 bases between. Germline assignment: CDR1 MNHEY and CDR2 SVGEGT. CDR3 size: 13 residues.

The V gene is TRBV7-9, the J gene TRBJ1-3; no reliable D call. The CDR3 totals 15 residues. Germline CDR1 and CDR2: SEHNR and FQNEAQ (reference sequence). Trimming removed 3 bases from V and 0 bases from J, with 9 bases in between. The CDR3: CASSLRVISGNTIYF. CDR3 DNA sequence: TGTGCCAGCAGCTTGCGGGTCATCTCTGGAAACACCATATATTTT.

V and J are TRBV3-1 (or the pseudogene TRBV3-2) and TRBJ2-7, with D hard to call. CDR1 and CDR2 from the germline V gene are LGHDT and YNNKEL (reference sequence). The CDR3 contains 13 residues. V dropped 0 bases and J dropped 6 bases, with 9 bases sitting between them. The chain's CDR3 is CASSQELNSEQYF. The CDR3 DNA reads TGTGCCAGCAGCCAAGAGCTCAACTCCGAGCAGTACTTC.

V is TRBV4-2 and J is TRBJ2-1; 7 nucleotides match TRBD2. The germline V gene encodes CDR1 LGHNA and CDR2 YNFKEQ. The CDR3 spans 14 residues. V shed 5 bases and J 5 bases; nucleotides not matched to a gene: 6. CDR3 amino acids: CASSNEREHNEQFF. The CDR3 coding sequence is TGTGCCAGCAGCAACGAGCGGGAACACAATGAGCAGTTCTTC.